The 23 T cell receptor beta chains below were found in one sample sequenced in a study of metastatic and nonmetastatic thyroid tumors. TCRdb re-clonotyped the PCR reads through MiXCR. This table has around 20,000 clones, just over 35% appearing once. Every patient was untreated before thyroid surgery. Sequences were obtained from tumor tissue. These receptors came from a female donor with papillary thyroid cancer or a benign thyroid nodule (not recorded which). Some clones in this sample may be carry-over from other donors' samples.

This clone was recorded a few times. A read error may account for a junction end that differs from germline. V gene TRBV6-1 combines with J gene TRBJ2-7; 9 nucleotides agree with TRBD1. This CDR3 has 16 amino acids. CDR1 and CDR2 from the germline V gene are MNHNS and SASEGT. In DNA form, the CDR3 reads TGTGCCAGCAGTCCTACAGGGGGCCATGGAACCTACGAGCATTACTTC. As protein: CASSPTGGHGTYEHYF.

This clone came up a few times. V gene TRBV6-1 combines with J gene TRBJ1-3; D is possibly TRBD1 (6 bases). Germline-derived CDR1 and CDR2 are MNHNS and SASEGT. V dropped 5 bases and J dropped 4 bases, with 9 bases sitting between them. This CDR3 region has 13 residues. In nucleotides, the CDR3 is TGTGCCAGCAGTCCAGGGGAAGGAAACACCATATATTTT. It is translated as CASSPGEGNTIYF.

The CDR3 is CASSLEVADEQFF. CDR3 sequence (DNA): TGTGCCAGCAGCTTAGAGGTGGCGGATGAGCAGTTCTTC. The V and J genes are TRBV11-3 and TRBJ2-1; D is uncertain. The CDR3 loop spans 13 amino acids. Germline CDR1 is SGHNT and CDR2 is YENEEA. Trimming took 0 bases from V and 8 from J, leaving 8 bases between them.

This clone has a handful of counts. This chain links TRBV28 with TRBJ1-2; 7 bases are a match to TRBD1. Germline CDR1 and CDR2: MDHEN and SYDVKM. The CDR3 is made up of 14 amino acids. V dropped 6 bases and J dropped 5; count of bases not matched to a gene: 9. For the CDR3, the DNA is TGTGCCAGCAGAACCGGACAGGAGGGGTATGGCTACACCTTC. Translating it yields CASRTGQEGYGYTF.

The chain employs TRBV7-3 and TRBJ2-2, with 13 positions matching TRBD2. The CDR3 is 16 amino acids. J lost 6 bases, V lost 4 bases, and 5 bases had no gene match. Germline lookup yields CDR1 SGHTA and CDR2 FQGTGA. CDR3 in amino acids: CASSSRLAGGSGELFF. The CDR3 bases are TGTGCCAGCAGCTCCAGACTAGCGGGGGGCTCCGGGGAGCTGTTTTTT.

This clone was found once. This sequence joins TRBV27 and TRBJ2-5, with D maybe TRBD2 (6 bases). The CDR3 sequence is 16 residues long. V was shortened by 9 bases and J by 2 bases, with 22 bases between the two germline ends. The germline gives CDR1 MNHEY, CDR2 SMNVEV (reference sequence). The CDR3 sequence: CARTLQTGEQQETQYF. The CDR3 nucleotides are TGTGCCAGAACTCTTCAAACGGGAGAGCAACAAGAGACCCAGTACTTC.

This chain uses TRBV6-2 or TRBV6-3 with TRBJ1-2, with D perhaps TRBD1 (5 bases). Germline CDR1 MNHEY, CDR2 SVGEGT. V lost 4 bases to trimming and J lost 5 bases, with 14 bases between them. This CDR3 has 14 residues. CDR3 region: CASSFYGTDYGYTF. Written as DNA, the CDR3 is TGTGCCAGCAGTTTCTACGGGACGGATTATGGCTACACCTTC.

V gene TRBV20-1 combines with J gene TRBJ1-2, with TRBD1 matching over 9 bases. The CDR3 sequence is 12 residues long. The V gene's germline CDR1 is DFQATT and CDR2 SNEGSKA (reference sequence). J was trimmed by 4 bases and V by 6 bases; bases with no gene match: 3. DNA for the CDR3: TGCAGTGCAAAGACAGGGGGCTATGGCTACACCTTC. It yields the protein CSAKTGGYGYTF.

This clone was detected only a few times. CDR3 protein: CASSRGDQAGANVLTF. In nucleotides, the CDR3 is TGTGCCAGCTCCCGGGGGGATCAGGCTGGGGCCAACGTCCTGACTTTC. The chain carries TRBV6-1 and TRBJ2-6; 7 nucleotides agree with TRBD2. J gave up 2 bases and V 8 bases, and 9 bases lay outside the gene matches. The germline gives CDR1 MNHNS, CDR2 SASEGT. This CDR3 has 16 residues.

This clone has only a few counts. The V and J genes are TRBV28 and TRBJ1-1; D ambiguous. Germline V lookup: CDR1 MDHEN, CDR2 SYDVKM. The V end lost 7 bases, the J end lost 1 base, and 10 bases lay between the germline ends. The CDR3 sequence is 13 residues long. CDR3 DNA: TGTGCCAGCACCCGGACGGGGAACACTGAAGCTTTCTTT. Translated, it gives CASTRTGNTEAFF.

The rearrangement uses TRBV5-1 and TRBJ2-7, with D perhaps assigned TRBD1 or TRBD2 (5 bases each). CDR3 length: 13 residues. CDR1 is SGHRS and CDR2 is YFSETQ in the germline V gene. V gave up 6 bases and J gave up 3 bases, with 13 bases separating them. The CDR3 region has the DNA TGCGCCAGCAACCGGGACGTAGGCTACGAGCAGTACTTC. It specifies CASNRDVGYEQYF.

Only a few counts were recorded for this clone. The chain carries TRBV9 and TRBJ2-7, with 8 bases aligning to TRBD2. V trimming: 2 bases; J trimming: 2 bases; junction bases outside the gene matches: 6. The CDR3 contains 15 residues. Germline loops: CDR1 SGDLS, CDR2 YYNGEE. Here the CDR3 DNA reads TGTGCCAGCAGCGTGGGGCGGGAGGAAGCCTACGAGCAGTACTTC. It translates to CASSVGREEAYEQYF.

This clone was seen more than once but under ten times. The chain combines TRBV11-2 with TRBJ2-1; 9 bases match TRBD2. The CDR3 spans 15 residues. The germline gives CDR1 SGHAT, CDR2 FQNNGV. Trimming at V came to 4 bases and at J to 10 bases, leaving 11 bases not matched to a gene. CDR3 loop: CASSYTGTSLGEQFF. Written as DNA, the CDR3 is TGTGCCAGCAGCTACACCGGGACTAGCCTGGGGGAGCAGTTCTTC.

V and J are TRBV4-1 and TRBJ2-5; TRBD2 matches 10 bases. CDR3 length: 15 amino acids. Trimming cost V 3 bases and J 5 bases; bases outside gene matches: 6. CDR1 is MGHRA and CDR2 is YSYEKL in the germline V gene. This chain's CDR3 is CASSQLTSGWETQYF. In DNA form, the CDR3 reads TGCGCCAGCAGCCAGCTGACTAGCGGGTGGGAGACCCAGTACTTC.

The chain recombines TRBV5-1 with TRBJ1-5; TRBD1 might be the D (6 bases). Germline CDR1 is SGHRS and CDR2 is YFSETQ. V lost 1 base and J lost 4, with 12 bases in between. The CDR3 is 15 amino acids. The CDR3 spells CASSLTGQGNQPQHF. As DNA, the CDR3 is TGCGCCAGCAGCTTGACCGGCCAGGGGAATCAGCCCCAGCATTTT.

This clone was seen only a few times. CDR3 DNA: TGTGCCAGCTCACCGGGGGCTGGAGGAAACACCATATATTTT. Translation gives CASSPGAGGNTIYF. The chain uses TRBV18 and TRBJ1-3, with D perhaps matching TRBD1 (6 bases). The V gene lost 3 bases and the J gene lost 4 bases, with 10 bases spanning the gap. The V gene's germline CDR1 is KGHSH and CDR2 LQKENI. The CDR3 runs 14 residues. Full variable domain (rest looked up from reference TRBV18 and TRBJ1-3): NAGVMQNPRHLVRRRGQEARLRCSPMKGHSHVYWYRQLPEEGLKFMVYLQKENIIDESGMPKERFSAEFPKEGPSILRIQQVVRGDSAAYFCASSPGAGGNTIYFGEGSWLTVV.

The J gene is TRBJ2-5, the V gene TRBV11-3; D is uncertain. Trimming left V 5 bases short and J 2 bases short, with 15 bases between. This CDR3 is built from 15 residues. Germline V lookup: CDR1 SGHNT, CDR2 YENEEA. CDR3 DNA: TGTGCCAGCAGCCCTTATCTGACCCAGCAAGAGACCCAGTACTTC. Amino acids: CASSPYLTQQETQYF.

The chain couples TRBV15 to TRBJ2-1, with 10 bases aligning to TRBD1. Germline V gene lookup returns CDR1 LNHNV and CDR2 YYDKDF (reference sequence). The CDR3 totals 15 residues. V shed 5 bases, J shed 3 bases, and the junction held 4 bases outside the gene matches. As DNA, the CDR3 is TGTGCCACCAGCGAGGGGACAGGGGTCTACAATGAGCAGTTCTTC. The encoded protein is CATSEGTGVYNEQFF.

This clone appeared a few times. The chain combines TRBV15 with TRBJ2-6; D is perhaps TRBD1 (5 bases). Germline CDR1 and CDR2: LNHNV and YYDKDF (reference sequence). The CDR3 length is 17 residues. Trimming removed 5 bases from V and 1 base from J, with 15 bases in between. CDR3 residues: CATSLRGQGSGANVLTF. CDR3 in DNA: TGTGCCACCAGCCTAAGAGGCCAGGGTTCTGGGGCCAACGTCCTGACTTTC.

The V gene is TRBV11-2, the J gene TRBJ2-2, with D uncertain. The V gene's germline CDR1 is SGHAT and CDR2 FQNNGV. V was trimmed by 0 bases and J by 0 bases, leaving 8 bases between them. The CDR3 contains 16 residues. The CDR3 loop is CASSLDWVSNTGELFF. CDR3 DNA: TGTGCCAGCAGCTTAGATTGGGTGTCGAACACCGGGGAGCTGTTTTTT.

The V and J genes are TRBV2 and TRBJ2-7; 12 positions agree with TRBD1. The junction had 16 bases not matched to a gene; V was cut back by 6 bases and J by 4 bases. Germline V CDR1 and CDR2: SNHLY, FYNNEI. The CDR3 is 18 amino acids. CDR3 sequence: CASRKKLAGTGGSYEQYF. DNA for the CDR3: TGTGCCAGCAGGAAGAAACTCGCCGGGACAGGGGGCAGTTACGAGCAGTACTTC.

A few counts support this clone. The J gene is TRBJ1-2, the V gene TRBV7-6, with 9 nucleotides matching TRBD1. V was pared by 5 bases and J by 4 bases, with 5 bases of the junction left unmatched. Germline V gene lookup returns CDR1 SGHVS and CDR2 FNYEAQ. CDR3 length: 14 residues. The CDR3 bases are TGTGCCAGCAGCCCATTACAGGGGGCCTATGGCTACACCTTC. Translation: CASSPLQGAYGYTF.

V gene TRBV20-1 combines with J gene TRBJ2-7; D not resolved. Germline CDR1 and CDR2: DFQATT and SNEGSKA (reference sequence). CDR3 length: 13 amino acids. Trimming stripped 5 bases from V and 1 base from J, with 12 bases between. For the CDR3, the DNA is TGCAGTGCTTATCGTTATAGGTCCTACGAGCAGTACTTC. Encoded protein: CSAYRYRSYEQYF.